This TCR beta chain was profiled in a study of identical twins. This clonotype showed up just a few times. What it recognizes is unknown. Study conclusions and caveats: Abundant beta clonotypes from cord blood bore fewer insertions; memory repertoires lacked this pattern. Models underestimated TCR alpha sharing (out-of-frame) in monozygotic twins.

V lost 9 bases, J lost 1 base, and 9 bases lay in between. The CDR3 is 13 amino acids. Germline V lookup: CDR1 MNHNS, CDR2 SASEGT. The cDNA had a unique molecular identifier and a template-switch universal primer site. In TCRdb, the 5' RACE reads were re-called with MiXCR into one record per CDR3 protein. The table lists about 690,000 distinct CDR3 sequences, around 6% of them singletons. The chain couples TRBV6-1 to TRBJ2-2, with D unresolved. Sequenced: naive T cells sorted from blood. This clonotype was obtained from a man aged 18 to 29 in good health. This CDR3 reads CASYERNTGELFF. In DNA form, the CDR3 reads TGTGCCAGTTATGAACGGAACACCGGGGAGCTGTTTTTT.